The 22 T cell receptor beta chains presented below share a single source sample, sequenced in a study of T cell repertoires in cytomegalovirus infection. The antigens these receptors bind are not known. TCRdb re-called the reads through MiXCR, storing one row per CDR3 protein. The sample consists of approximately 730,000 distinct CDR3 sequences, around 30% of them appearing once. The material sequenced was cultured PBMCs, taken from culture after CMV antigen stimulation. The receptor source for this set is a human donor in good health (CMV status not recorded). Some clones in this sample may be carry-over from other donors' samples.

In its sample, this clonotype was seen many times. CDR3 nucleotides: TGTGCCAGCAGCTTAAGATGGCTAGAACAGCCCCAGCATTTT. Translation gives CASSLRWLEQPQHF. The chain has TRBV7-2 and TRBJ1-5, with D unclear. This CDR3 is built from 14 residues. Germline CDR1 and CDR2: SGHTA and FQGNSA. Trimming shortened V by 2 bases and J by 7 bases, and 12 bases separated the two germline ends.

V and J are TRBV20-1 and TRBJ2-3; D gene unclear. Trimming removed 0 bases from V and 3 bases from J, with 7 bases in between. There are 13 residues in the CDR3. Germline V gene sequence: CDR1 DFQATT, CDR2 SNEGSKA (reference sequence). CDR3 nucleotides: TGCAGTGCTAGAGATATAGTTACAGATACGCAGTATTTT. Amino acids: CSARDIVTDTQYF.

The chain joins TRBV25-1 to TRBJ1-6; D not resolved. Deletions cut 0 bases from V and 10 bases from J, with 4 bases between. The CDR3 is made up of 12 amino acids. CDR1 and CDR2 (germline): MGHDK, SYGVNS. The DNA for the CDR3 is TGTGCCAGCAGTGAATATTACTCACCCCTCCACTTT. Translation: CASSEYYSPLHF.

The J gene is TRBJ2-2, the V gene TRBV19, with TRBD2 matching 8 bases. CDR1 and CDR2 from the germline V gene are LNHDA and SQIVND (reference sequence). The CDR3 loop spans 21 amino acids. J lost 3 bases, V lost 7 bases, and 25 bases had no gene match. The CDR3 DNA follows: TGTGCCAGTAACCGGACTAGCCTCTTTGTTAACCGACTCTTTCACACCGGGGAGCTGTTTTTT. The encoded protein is CASNRTSLFVNRLFHTGELFF.

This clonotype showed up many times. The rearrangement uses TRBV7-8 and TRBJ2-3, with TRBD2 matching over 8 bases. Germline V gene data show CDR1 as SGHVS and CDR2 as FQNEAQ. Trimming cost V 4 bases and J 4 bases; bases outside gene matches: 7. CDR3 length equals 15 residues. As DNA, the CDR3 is TGTGCCAGCAGCTCACCGGGACTAGATCCAGATACGCAGTATTTT. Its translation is CASSSPGLDPDTQYF.

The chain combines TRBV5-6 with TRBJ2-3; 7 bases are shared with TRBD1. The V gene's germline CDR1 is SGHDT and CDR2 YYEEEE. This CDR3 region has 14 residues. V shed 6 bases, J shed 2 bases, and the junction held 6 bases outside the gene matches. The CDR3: CASIRQGFTDTQYF. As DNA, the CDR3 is TGTGCCAGCATCCGACAGGGCTTCACAGATACGCAGTATTTT.

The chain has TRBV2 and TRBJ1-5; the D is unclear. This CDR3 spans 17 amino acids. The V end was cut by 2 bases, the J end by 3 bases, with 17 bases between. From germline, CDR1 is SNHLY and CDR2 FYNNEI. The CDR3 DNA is TGTGCCAGCAGTGAACTGGCGCTACCGGGTTTCAATCAGCCCCAGCATTTT. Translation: CASSELALPGFNQPQHF.

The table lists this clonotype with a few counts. CDR3 sequence (DNA): TGTGCCAGCAGCTTTATCGAGGGGCGAAGTTACGGGGAGCTGTTTTTT. This gives the protein CASSFIEGRSYGELFF. This chain uses TRBV7-8 with TRBJ2-2; the D gene could be TRBD1 or TRBD2 (5 bases each). Per germline, CDR1 SGHVS and CDR2 FQNEAQ. This CDR3 is built from 16 residues. V was clipped by 3 bases and J by 7 bases, with 18 bases between them.

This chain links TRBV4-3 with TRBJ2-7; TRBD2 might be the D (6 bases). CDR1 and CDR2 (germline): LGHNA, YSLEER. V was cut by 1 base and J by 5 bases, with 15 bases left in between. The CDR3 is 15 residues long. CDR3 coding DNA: TGCGCCAGCAGCCAAGGTTTAGCGGTAGCAAACGAGCAGTACTTC. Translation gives CASSQGLAVANEQYF.

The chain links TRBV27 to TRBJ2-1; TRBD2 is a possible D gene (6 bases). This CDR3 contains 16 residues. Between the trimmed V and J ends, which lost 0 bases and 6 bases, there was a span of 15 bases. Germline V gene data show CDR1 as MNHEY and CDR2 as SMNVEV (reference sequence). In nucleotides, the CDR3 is TGTGCCAGCAGTTTATCGGACTACCGGCTGCCCAATGAGCAGTTCTTC. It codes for CASSLSDYRLPNEQFF.

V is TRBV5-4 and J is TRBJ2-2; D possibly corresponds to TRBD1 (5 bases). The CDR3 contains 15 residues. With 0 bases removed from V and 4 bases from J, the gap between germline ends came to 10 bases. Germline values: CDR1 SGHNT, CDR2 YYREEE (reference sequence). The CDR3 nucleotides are TGTGCCAGCAGCTTGGAGGGGTCAGGCACCGGGGAGCTGTTTTTT. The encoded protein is CASSLEGSGTGELFF.

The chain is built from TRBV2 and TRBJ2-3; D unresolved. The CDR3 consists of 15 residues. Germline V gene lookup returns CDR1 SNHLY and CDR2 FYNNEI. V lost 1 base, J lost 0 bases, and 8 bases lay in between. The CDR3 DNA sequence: TGTGCCAGCAGTGAAGATGGACCTAGCACAGATACGCAGTATTTT. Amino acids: CASSEDGPSTDTQYF.

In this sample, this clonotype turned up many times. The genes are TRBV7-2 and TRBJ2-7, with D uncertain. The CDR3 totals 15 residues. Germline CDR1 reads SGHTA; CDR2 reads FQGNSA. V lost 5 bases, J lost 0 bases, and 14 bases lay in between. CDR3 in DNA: TGTGCCAGCAGCCCCGACCCACAAAGCTCCTACGAGCAGTACTTC. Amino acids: CASSPDPQSSYEQYF.

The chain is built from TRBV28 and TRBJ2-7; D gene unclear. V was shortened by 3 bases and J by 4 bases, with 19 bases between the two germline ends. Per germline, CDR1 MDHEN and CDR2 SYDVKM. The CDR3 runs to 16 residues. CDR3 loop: CASSFIRSSETYEQYF. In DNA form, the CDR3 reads TGTGCCAGCAGTTTCATACGGAGCAGCGAAACTTACGAGCAGTACTTC.

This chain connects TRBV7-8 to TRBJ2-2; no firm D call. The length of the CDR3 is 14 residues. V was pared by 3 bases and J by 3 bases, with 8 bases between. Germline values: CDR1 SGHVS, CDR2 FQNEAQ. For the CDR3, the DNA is TGTGCCAGCAGCTTCCTTCAATACACCGGGGAGCTGTTTTTT. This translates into CASSFLQYTGELFF.

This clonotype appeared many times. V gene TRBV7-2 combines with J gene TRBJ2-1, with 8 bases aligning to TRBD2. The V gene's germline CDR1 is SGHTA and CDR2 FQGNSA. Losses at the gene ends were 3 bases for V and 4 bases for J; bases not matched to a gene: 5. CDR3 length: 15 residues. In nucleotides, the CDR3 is TGTGCCAGCAGCTTGGGACTAGGGAGATACAATGAGCAGTTCTTC. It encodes CASSLGLGRYNEQFF.

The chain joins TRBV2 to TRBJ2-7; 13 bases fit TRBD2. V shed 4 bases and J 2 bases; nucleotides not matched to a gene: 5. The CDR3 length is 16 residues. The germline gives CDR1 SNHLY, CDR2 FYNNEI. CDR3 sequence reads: CASSAGTSGETYEQYF. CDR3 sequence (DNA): TGTGCCAGCAGTGCAGGGACTAGCGGGGAAACCTACGAGCAGTACTTC.

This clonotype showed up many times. The CDR3 DNA reads as TGTGCCAGCAGCTTTAGCGGGGGCAACACCGGGGAGCTGTTTTTT. It specifies CASSFSGGNTGELFF. The chain combines TRBV7-2 with TRBJ2-2, with 9 bases lining up with TRBD2. Germline loops: CDR1 SGHTA, CDR2 FQGNSA. V was clipped by 3 bases and J by 2 bases; unmatched bases: 1. The length of the CDR3 is 15 residues.

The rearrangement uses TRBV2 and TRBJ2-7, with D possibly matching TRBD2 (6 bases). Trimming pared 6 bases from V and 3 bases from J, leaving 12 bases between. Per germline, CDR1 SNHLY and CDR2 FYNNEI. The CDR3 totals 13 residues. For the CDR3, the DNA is TGTGCCAGCAGGGAGGGACCCGGCTACGAGCAGTACTTC. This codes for CASREGPGYEQYF.

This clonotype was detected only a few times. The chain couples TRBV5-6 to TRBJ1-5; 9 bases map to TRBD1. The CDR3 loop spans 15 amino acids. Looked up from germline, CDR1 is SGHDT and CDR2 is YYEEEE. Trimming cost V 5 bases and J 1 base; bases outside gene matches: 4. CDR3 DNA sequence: TGTGCCAGCAGTAGACAGGGGGTAAGCAATCAGCCCCAGCATTTT. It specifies CASSRQGVSNQPQHF.

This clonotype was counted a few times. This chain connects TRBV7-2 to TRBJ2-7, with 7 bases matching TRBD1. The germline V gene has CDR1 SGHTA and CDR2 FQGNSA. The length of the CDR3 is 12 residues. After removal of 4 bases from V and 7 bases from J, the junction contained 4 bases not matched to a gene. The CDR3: CASSYRGGEQYF. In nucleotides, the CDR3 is TGTGCCAGCAGCTACAGGGGTGGGGAGCAGTACTTC. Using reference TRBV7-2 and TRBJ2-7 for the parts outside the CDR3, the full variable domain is GAGVSQSPSNKVTEKGKDVELRCDPISGHTALYWYRQSLGQGLEFLIYFQGNSAPDKSGLPSDRFSAERTGGSVSTLTIQRTQQEDSAVYLCASSYRGGEQYFGPGTRLTVT.

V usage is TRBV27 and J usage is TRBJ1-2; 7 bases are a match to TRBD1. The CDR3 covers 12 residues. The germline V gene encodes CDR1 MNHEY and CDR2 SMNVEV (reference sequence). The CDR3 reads CAVTGMDPGYTF. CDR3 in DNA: TGTGCTGTGACAGGGATGGATCCAGGCTACACCTTC.